This T cell receptor beta chain comes out of a study of identical twins. One entry per CDR3 protein, called by TCRdb with MiXCR from the 5' RACE reads. This repertoire shows about 730,000 distinct CDR3 sequences, approximately 22% found once; its top ten account for roughly 4%. V was clipped by 7 bases and J by 3 bases; unmatched bases: 7. This CDR3 spans 13 amino acids. Germline CDR1 and CDR2: SQVTM and ANQGSEA. The same data also contributed to another study, on T cells expressing NK-cell markers.

Sequenced input: PBMCs. V is TRBV29-1 and J is TRBJ2-5; 8 bases agree with TRBD2. The TCR comes from a woman aged 18 to 35 in good health. The CDR3 spells CSARTSRKETQYF. CDR3 coding DNA: TGCAGCGCTAGGACTAGCCGAAAAGAGACCCAGTACTTC. Looking up the rest from reference TRBV29-1 and TRBJ2-5 gives the full variable domain: SAVISQKPSRDICQRGTSLTIQCQVDSQVTMMFWYRQQPGQSLTLIATANQGSEATYESGFVIDKFPISRPNLTFSTLTVSNMSPEDSSIYLCSARTSRKETQYFGPGTRLLVL.